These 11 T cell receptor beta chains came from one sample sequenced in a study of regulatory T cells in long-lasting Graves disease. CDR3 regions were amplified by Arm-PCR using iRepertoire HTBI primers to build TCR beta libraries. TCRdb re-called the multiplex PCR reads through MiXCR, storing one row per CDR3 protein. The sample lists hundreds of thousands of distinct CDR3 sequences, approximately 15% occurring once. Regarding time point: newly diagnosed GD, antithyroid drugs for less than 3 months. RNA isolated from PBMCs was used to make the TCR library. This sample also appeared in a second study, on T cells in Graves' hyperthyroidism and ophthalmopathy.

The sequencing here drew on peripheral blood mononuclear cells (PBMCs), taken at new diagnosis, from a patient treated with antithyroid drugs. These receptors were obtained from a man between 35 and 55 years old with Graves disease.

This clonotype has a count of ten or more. The CDR3 bases are TGCGCCAGCAGCGTGACAGCTAATGAAAAACTGTTTTTT. Protein product: CASSVTANEKLFF. This chain links TRBV5-1 with TRBJ1-4, with a possible D match to TRBD1 (5 bases). The CDR3 sequence is 13 residues long. Germline V CDR1 and CDR2: SGHRS, YFSETQ. V lost 4 bases, J lost 3 bases, and 7 bases lay in between.

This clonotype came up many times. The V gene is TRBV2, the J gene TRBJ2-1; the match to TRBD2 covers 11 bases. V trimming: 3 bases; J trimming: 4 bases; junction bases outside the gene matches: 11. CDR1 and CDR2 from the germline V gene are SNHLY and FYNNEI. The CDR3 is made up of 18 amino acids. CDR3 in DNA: TGTGCCAGCAGTGATATCTCCCTAGCGGGGGGACAATACAATGAGCAGTTCTTC. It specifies CASSDISLAGGQYNEQFF.

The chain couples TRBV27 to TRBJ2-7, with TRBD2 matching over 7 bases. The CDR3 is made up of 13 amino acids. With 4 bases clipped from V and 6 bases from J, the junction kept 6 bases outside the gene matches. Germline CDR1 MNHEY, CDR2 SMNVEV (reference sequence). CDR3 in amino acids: CASSSNGGGEQYF. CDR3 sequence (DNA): TGTGCCAGCAGTTCGAACGGCGGGGGCGAGCAGTACTTC.

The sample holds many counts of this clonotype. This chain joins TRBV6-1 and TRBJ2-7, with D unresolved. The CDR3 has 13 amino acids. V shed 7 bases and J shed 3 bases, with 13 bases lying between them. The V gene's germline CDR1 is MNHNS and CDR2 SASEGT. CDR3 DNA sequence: TGTGCCAGCAAGGCGCCAGGCCTCTACGAGCAGTACTTC. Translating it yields CASKAPGLYEQYF.

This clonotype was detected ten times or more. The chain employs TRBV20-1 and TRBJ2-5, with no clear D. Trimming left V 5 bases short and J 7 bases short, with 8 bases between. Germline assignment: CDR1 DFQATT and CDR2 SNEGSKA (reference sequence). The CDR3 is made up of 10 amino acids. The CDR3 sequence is CSAGVVTQYF. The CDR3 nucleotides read TGCAGTGCTGGCGTGGTGACCCAGTACTTC.

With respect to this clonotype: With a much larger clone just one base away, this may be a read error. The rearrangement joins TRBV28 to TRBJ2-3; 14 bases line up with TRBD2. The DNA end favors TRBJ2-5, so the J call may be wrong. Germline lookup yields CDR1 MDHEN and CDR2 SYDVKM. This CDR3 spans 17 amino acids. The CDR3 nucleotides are TGTGCCAGCAGTTTGGGACTAGCGGGGGAAAGTGGAAAGATCCAGTACTTC. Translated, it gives CASSLGLAGESGKIQYF.

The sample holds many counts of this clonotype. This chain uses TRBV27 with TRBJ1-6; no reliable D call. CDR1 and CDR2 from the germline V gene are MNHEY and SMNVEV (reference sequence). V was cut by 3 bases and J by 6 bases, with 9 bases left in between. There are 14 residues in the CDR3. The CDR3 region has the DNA TGTGCCAGCAGTTTTGTAACCCCTAATTCACCCCTCCACTTT. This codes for CASSFVTPNSPLHF.

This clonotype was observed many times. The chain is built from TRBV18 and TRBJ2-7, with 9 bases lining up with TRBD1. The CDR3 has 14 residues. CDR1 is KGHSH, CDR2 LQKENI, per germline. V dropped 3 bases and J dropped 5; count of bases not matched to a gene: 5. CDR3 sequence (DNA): TGTGCCAGCTCACCGCGACAGGGGGGAAACGAGCAGTACTTC. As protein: CASSPRQGGNEQYF.

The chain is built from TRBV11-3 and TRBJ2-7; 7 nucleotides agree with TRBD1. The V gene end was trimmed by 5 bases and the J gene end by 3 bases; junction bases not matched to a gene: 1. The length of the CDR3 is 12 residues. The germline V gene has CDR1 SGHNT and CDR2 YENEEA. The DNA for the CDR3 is TGTGCCAGCAGCGGGACAGTCTACGAGCAGTACTTC. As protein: CASSGTVYEQYF.

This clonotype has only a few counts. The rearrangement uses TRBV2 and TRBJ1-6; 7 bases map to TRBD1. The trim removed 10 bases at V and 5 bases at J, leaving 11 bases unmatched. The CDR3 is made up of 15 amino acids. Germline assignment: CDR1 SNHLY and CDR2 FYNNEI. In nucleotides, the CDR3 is TGTGCCACCATTAGGGGGGACAGAGATAATTCACCCCTCCACTTT. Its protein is CATIRGDRDNSPLHF.

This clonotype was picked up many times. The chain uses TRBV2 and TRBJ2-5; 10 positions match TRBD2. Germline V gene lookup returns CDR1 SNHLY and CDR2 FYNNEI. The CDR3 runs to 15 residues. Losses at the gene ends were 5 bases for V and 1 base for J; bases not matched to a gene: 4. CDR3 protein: CASSPGTSVQETQYF. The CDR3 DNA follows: TGTGCCAGCAGTCCCGGGACTAGCGTCCAAGAGACCCAGTACTTC. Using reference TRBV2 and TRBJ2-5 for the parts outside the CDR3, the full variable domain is EPEVTQTPSHQVTQMGQEVILRCVPISNHLYFYWYRQILGQKVEFLVSFYNNEISEKSEIFDDQFSVERPDGSNFTLKIRSTKLEDSAMYFCASSPGTSVQETQYFGPGTRLLVL.